The source of this TCR beta chain is a study of tumor-infiltrating lymphocytes in primary liver carcinoma (dated by TCRdb to 2016 to 2017). Study-wide context: The five patients, three men and two women aged 30 to 69 years, had hepatocellular carcinoma (four) or combined HCC and intrahepatic cholangiocarcinoma (one). Tumors of the five patients were stage T1-T3 N0M0 with maximum diameters of 4.2 to 10 cm. Each sample produced roughly 3.65 to 7.5 million productive TCRbeta reads, and read depth showed no significant difference between tissue types. Across five regions of each liver tumor, along with adjacent normal tissue and blood, the study brought together TCRbeta repertoire sequencing, expression microarrays and whole-exome sequencing. A total of approximately 35 specimens from 5 patients, comprising some 25 tumor regions, 5 adjacent noncancerous liver tissues and 5 peripheral blood samples, were covered by TCRbeta repertoire sequencing. To link TCRbeta repertoire diversity to the local molecular phenotype, the 20 to 30 tumor region samples were profiled with Agilent mRNA microarrays. Repertoires from technical replicates were highly reproducible, with mean shared-clone rates roughly 0.86 and correlation coefficients above 0.98. The investigation overall reported the following: Only roughly 7.5-24% of top clones appeared in all five regions of a tumor, which suggests that tumor-infiltrating T cells are spatially heterogeneous. The study included only five patients, and the authors note findings should be validated in a larger study. Only the TCR beta chain was sequenced, so true repertoire diversity is likely underestimated because unpaired alpha chains were not captured. Because the samples were bulk and unsorted, CD4+ and CD8+ T cell repertoires could not be compared. Pairs of tumor regions showed greater repertoire overlap (mean about 35%) than tumor-adjacent pairs (roughly 17%) or tumor-blood pairs (approximately 15%), which is consistent with antigen-driven expansion. A significantly larger repertoire fraction was made up by the top 250 clones in tumors than in blood (p = 0.039).

The germline V gene encodes CDR1 SGHNT and CDR2 YYREEE (reference sequence). From the cysteine through the phenylalanine, the CDR3 covers 16 amino acids. Just the 48-base CDR3 DNA is kept, in frame starting at base 1. This clonotype has a single count. Its target antigen remains unknown. One end of the junction varies from germline; a read error may be responsible. Without any cell sorting, total RNA and DNA were co-extracted from approximately 22-30 mg of bulk tissue using the AllPrep DNA/RNA mini kit. Between late 2015 and early 2016, about 5 patients in China with histopathologically diagnosed primary liver carcinoma had their tumors surgically resected. Chronic HBV infection was present in the patients, and the patients were treatment-naive at sampling. Each tumor was sampled at five spatially separated regions: the tumor centre plus the superior, inferior, left-lateral and right-lateral poles. More than 75% viable tumor cells were found by histology in every tumor sample. Each fresh piece of tumor and adjacent tissue was cut in two, with one half stored in RNAlater at -80 degrees C and the other half sent for histology.

A constant-region primer and ProtoScript II reverse transcriptase were used to reverse-transcribe TCRbeta-specific cDNA from around 480 ng total RNA. The TCRbeta libraries were prepared through three rounds of nested multiplex PCR following a slightly modified ARM-PCR procedure. Each of the first two PCR rounds ran for about 10 cycles using multiplex TRBV1-TRBV30 forward primers together with a Cbeta reverse primer. Sample barcodes and Illumina adapters were attached in a final 25-cycle PCR using Deep VentR polymerase. Before sequencing, amplicons of 200-500 bp were gel-purified using a QIAquick gel extraction kit. TCRbeta amplicons were sequenced on an Illumina HiSeq 2500 with 250-bp paired-end reads. The paper's data handling went like this. Trimmomatic v0.33 was used to quality-trim the reads, and FLASH v1.2.11 was used to merge paired reads so that full CDR3 sequences could be recovered. MiGEC v1.2.1b assigned V, D and J germline segments to the rearranged TCRbeta sequences. Clonotype statistics and Shannon-Wiener diversity indices were calculated with VDJtools v1.0.0. Except for diversity analysis, only each sample's 250 most abundant clonotypes were used in subsequent analyses to reduce sampling bias. TCRdb reprocessed the public reads (quality trimming at Q25 with fastp, clone calling with MiXCR) and kept in-frame beta chains. Rows with a matching CDR3 protein are joined into one entry that keeps the most common DNA and genes. TCRdb, not the original authors, processed these V and J calls. The sample records about 99,000 distinct CDR3 sequences, about 70% of which are singletons. More than 8% of the sample is held by the ten biggest clonotypes.

In this chain, TRBV5-4 is recombined with TRBJ2-1; 7 central bases correspond to TRBD2. This TCR was sampled from a woman aged 60 to 75 with primary liver carcinoma and hepatitis B virus infection. The sequenced sample consisted of liver tumor tissue from sampling region 5. Taken with the paper, the label for cell subset or site translates to: tumor region T5, tumor centre. The encoded CDR3 is CVSSPGAGSSYNEQFF. In nucleotide form, the sequence is TGTGTCAGCAGCCCGGGAGCGGGGAGCTCCTACAATGAACAGTTCTTC.